This TCR beta chain was retrieved from a study of siplizumab effects on memory and regulatory T cells. Findings and caveats of the study: Naive T cells seemed more diverse than memory cells and seemed major alloresponse contributors. In siplizumab conditions, mappable alloreactive CD4+ clones averaged approximately 70% Treg-derived, against 25% to 30% in controls. Left unconfirmed was the suppressive function of proliferating Tregs from siplizumab cultures.

The length of the CDR3 is 15 residues. The V end was cut by 5 bases, the J end by 2 bases, with 16 bases between. The germline gives CDR1 SGHTA, CDR2 FQGTGA. With regard to this clone: The antigen remains unidentified.

For every sample, about 10^5 TCR templates were assayed. Measured with immunoSEQ multiplex PCR; TCRdb has only the in-frame clones, and not every one. The sample lists about 110,000 clones; more than 90% were seen once. The genes are TRBV7-3 and TRBJ2-7, with D perhaps matching TRBD1 (6 bases). This TCR derives from a human donor in good health. Sequencing was done on a sample of CD4+ T cells sorted from blood. The CDR3 protein is CASSPNRDTPYEQYF. DNA of the CDR3: TGTGCCAGCAGCCCGAACCGGGACACCCCCTACGAGCAGTACTTC. The whole variable domain, filled in from reference TRBV7-3 and TRBJ2-7, reads GAGVSQTPSNKVTEKGKYVELRCDPISGHTALYWYRQSLGQGPEFLIYFQGTGAADDSGLPNDRFFAVRPEGSVSTLKIQRTERGDSAVYLCASSPNRDTPYEQYFGPGTRLTVT.